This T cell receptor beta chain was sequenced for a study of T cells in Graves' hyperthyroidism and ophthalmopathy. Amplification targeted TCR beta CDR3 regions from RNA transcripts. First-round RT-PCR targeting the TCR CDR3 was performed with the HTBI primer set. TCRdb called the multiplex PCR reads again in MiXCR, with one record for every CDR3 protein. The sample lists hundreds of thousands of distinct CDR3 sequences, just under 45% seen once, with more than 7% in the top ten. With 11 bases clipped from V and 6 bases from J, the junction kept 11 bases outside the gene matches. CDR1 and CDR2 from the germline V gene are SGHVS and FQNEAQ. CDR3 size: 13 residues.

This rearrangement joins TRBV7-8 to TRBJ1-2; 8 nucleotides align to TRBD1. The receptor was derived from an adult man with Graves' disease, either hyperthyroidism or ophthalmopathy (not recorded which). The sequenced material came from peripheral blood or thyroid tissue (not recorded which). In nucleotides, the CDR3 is TGTGCCTGGAGTGTAGGACAGGGCCATGGCTACACCTTC. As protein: CAWSVGQGHGYTF.